One and the same sample provided the 28 T cell receptor beta chains below, sequenced in a study of identical twins. One entry per CDR3 protein, called by TCRdb with MiXCR from the 5' RACE reads. The sample has just under 550,000 distinct CDR3 sequences, approximately 16% seen once. These data also formed part of another study, on yellow fever vaccine responses in identical twins.

Source material: CD4+ T cells sorted from blood. These receptors were taken from a woman under 30 in good health.

This clonotype appeared a few times. The V gene is TRBV20-1, the J gene TRBJ2-4, with TRBD1 identical over 8 bases. Per germline, CDR1 DFQATT and CDR2 SNEGSKA (reference sequence). V trimming: 3 bases; J trimming: 10 bases; junction bases outside the gene matches: 8. This CDR3 is built from 13 residues. CDR3 protein: CSARDRALRIQYF. Written as DNA, the CDR3 is TGCAGTGCTAGGGACAGGGCCCTACGAATTCAGTACTTC.

J is TRBJ2-3 and V is TRBV2; D unresolved. CDR3 size: 11 residues. Per germline, CDR1 SNHLY and CDR2 FYNNEI. Trimming took 7 bases from V and 6 from J, leaving 8 bases between them. The CDR3 sequence: CASTLVDTQYF. CDR3 DNA: TGTGCCAGCACCTTAGTCGATACGCAGTATTTT.

The chain uses TRBV20-1 and TRBJ2-3, with 10 nucleotides matching TRBD2. In germline, CDR1 is DFQATT, CDR2 SNEGSKA (reference sequence). The CDR3 runs 16 residues. V gave up 2 bases and J gave up 4 bases; unmatched junction bases: 9. The CDR3 protein is CSARPGVAGGSDTQYF. CDR3 in DNA: TGCAGTGCTAGACCCGGGGTAGCGGGAGGTTCAGATACGCAGTATTTT.

Here the CDR3 DNA reads TGTGCCAGCAAACCACCGGGACATTCTAACTATGGCTACACCTTC. It encodes CASKPPGHSNYGYTF. The genes are TRBV12-3 or TRBV12-4 and TRBJ1-2; tentatively, D is TRBD1 (6 bases). The V gene lost 7 bases and the J gene lost 0 bases, with 15 bases spanning the gap. The CDR3 is made up of 15 amino acids.

This clonotype was observed a few times. This rearrangement joins TRBV12-3 or TRBV12-4 to TRBJ1-1; 7 bases match TRBD1. The junction had 6 bases not matched to a gene; V was cut back by 7 bases and J by 4 bases. The CDR3 is 13 residues long. Here the CDR3 reads CASNYRGITEAFF. Written as DNA, the CDR3 is TGTGCCAGCAACTACAGGGGAATCACTGAAGCTTTCTTT.

This chain links TRBV20-1 with TRBJ1-4, with D hard to call. This CDR3 has 13 residues. Germline V gene sequence: CDR1 DFQATT, CDR2 SNEGSKA (reference sequence). V was trimmed by 3 bases and J by 2 bases, leaving 7 bases between them. CDR3 sequence reads: CSASSQTNEKLFF. In DNA form, the CDR3 reads TGCAGTGCTAGTAGTCAGACTAATGAAAAACTGTTTTTT.

A few counts support this clonotype. This sequence joins TRBV28 and TRBJ1-1; D remains unclear. The CDR3 covers 14 residues. Germline V gene data show CDR1 as MDHEN and CDR2 as SYDVKM. With 6 bases removed from V and 6 bases from J, the gap between germline ends came to 17 bases. The CDR3 region has the DNA TGTGCCAGCAGCCCGGGATCAGCACTCGCTGAAGCTTTCTTT. Translating it yields CASSPGSALAEAFF.

This clonotype was seen more than once but under ten times. The chain is built from TRBV25-1 and TRBJ2-4; no reliable D call. This CDR3 region has 13 residues. Deletions cut 2 bases from V and 2 bases from J, with 4 bases between. Germline V gene sequence: CDR1 MGHDK, CDR2 SYGVNS. CDR3 residues: CASSEPPKNIQYF. The CDR3 region has the DNA TGTGCCAGCAGTGAACCCCCCAAAAACATTCAGTACTTC.

This clonotype was seen ten or more times. V usage is TRBV7-2 and J usage is TRBJ2-1, with 9 positions matching TRBD2. This CDR3 is built from 15 residues. The trim removed 3 bases at V and 8 bases at J, leaving 8 bases unmatched. Germline loops: CDR1 SGHTA, CDR2 FQGNSA. Here the CDR3 DNA reads TGTGCCAGCAGCTTGGCGGGGGGGCGCGGGGATGAGCAGTTCTTC. Translating it yields CASSLAGGRGDEQFF. Full variable domain (outside the CDR3, taken from reference TRBV7-2 and TRBJ2-1): GAGVSQSPSNKVTEKGKDVELRCDPISGHTALYWYRQSLGQGLEFLIYFQGNSAPDKSGLPSDRFSAERTGGSVSTLTIQRTQQEDSAVYLCASSLAGGRGDEQFFGPGTRLTVL.

The V gene is TRBV18, the J gene TRBJ2-2, with 9 bases aligning to TRBD1. Germline V lookup: CDR1 KGHSH, CDR2 LQKENI. Germline trimming cut 5 bases from V and 4 bases from J; bases unmatched to any gene: 5. The CDR3 consists of 15 residues. The CDR3 reads CASSGQGLVTGELFF. The CDR3 nucleotides read TGTGCCAGCTCAGGACAGGGGCTGGTCACCGGGGAGCTGTTTTTT.

This clonotype turned up a few times. The chain links TRBV9 to TRBJ2-1, with a weak D call TRBD1 (6 bases). Trimming took 3 bases from V and 4 from J, leaving 20 bases between them. CDR3 length equals 17 residues. The V gene's germline CDR1 is SGDLS and CDR2 YYNGEE. In DNA, the CDR3 is TGTGCCAGCAGCGCCGTTCCAGGGGCCCGCTATTACAATGAGCAGTTCTTC. It specifies CASSAVPGARYYNEQFF.

This sequence joins TRBV10-3 and TRBJ1-2; no clear D. This CDR3 is built from 15 residues. Germline-derived CDR1 and CDR2 are ENHRY and SYGVKD. Trimming shortened V by 11 bases and J by 4 bases, and 23 bases separated the two germline ends. The CDR3 DNA reads as TGTGCCGCGTCCTACAGCGAACAAACAAGCTATGGCTACACCTTC. Residues: CAASYSEQTSYGYTF.

This chain uses TRBV3-1 with TRBJ2-7; 7 positions agree with TRBD1. Germline V CDR1 and CDR2: LGHDT, YNNKEL (reference sequence). J gave up 1 base and V 4 bases, and 7 bases lay outside the gene matches. CDR3 size: 15 residues. The DNA for the CDR3 is TGTGCCAGCAGCCGACAGGGACAGCCATCCTACGAGCAGTACTTC. Its translation is CASSRQGQPSYEQYF.

J is TRBJ2-6 and V is TRBV7-9; D possibly corresponds to TRBD2 (6 bases). Trimming removed 7 bases from V and 1 base from J, with 14 bases in between. Germline loops: CDR1 SEHNR, CDR2 FQNEAQ (reference sequence). CDR3 length equals 16 residues. The CDR3 DNA sequence: TGTGCCAGCATAGTAGGGGCGGGATCTGGGGCCAACGTCCTGACTTTC. Translating gives CASIVGAGSGANVLTF.

This clonotype was observed a few times. The chain recombines TRBV6-1 with TRBJ2-7; the D is unclear. V lost 6 bases and J 3 bases, leaving 18 bases between the germline ends. This CDR3 has 15 residues. Germline V gene sequence: CDR1 MNHNS, CDR2 SASEGT. The CDR3 DNA sequence: TGTGCCAGCAGATCCGACTTGACAAGTTTCTACGAGCAGTACTTC. Amino acids: CASRSDLTSFYEQYF.

This clonotype was detected only a few times. The chain joins TRBV20-1 to TRBJ2-1; TRBD2 matches 13 bases. CDR3 length equals 15 residues. With 5 bases clipped from V and 3 bases from J, the junction kept 4 bases outside the gene matches. Germline lookup yields CDR1 DFQATT and CDR2 SNEGSKA (reference sequence). The CDR3 loop reads CSAPRTSGSYNEQFF. The CDR3 DNA follows: TGCAGTGCTCCCCGGACTAGCGGGAGCTACAATGAGCAGTTCTTC.

This clonotype came up a few times. CDR3 nucleotide sequence: TGCAGTGCCGGGGGCGGGAAAACTAGCACAGATACGCAGTATTTT. Encoded protein: CSAGGGKTSTDTQYF. This chain links TRBV20-1 with TRBJ2-3; D possibly uses TRBD1 or TRBD2 (6 bases each). V was clipped by 6 bases and J by 0 bases, with 16 bases between them. CDR1 DFQATT and CDR2 SNEGSKA come from the germline V gene (reference sequence). The CDR3 totals 15 residues.

The chain joins TRBV7-6 to TRBJ2-1, with 9 bases fitting TRBD1. J was trimmed by 2 bases and V by 2 bases; bases with no gene match: 10. The CDR3 sequence is 18 residues long. Per germline, CDR1 SGHVS and CDR2 FNYEAQ. The CDR3 sequence is CASSLSWTDRGTYNEQFF. CDR3 bases: TGTGCCAGCAGCTTATCGTGGACCGACAGGGGGACCTACAATGAGCAGTTCTTC.

This chain joins TRBV6-5 and TRBJ1-1; tentative D call: TRBD1 (5 bases). Trimming took off 3 bases at V and 3 bases at J, with 14 bases between the two ends. CDR1 is MNHEY and CDR2 is SVGAGI in the germline V gene. The CDR3 has 15 residues. In DNA, the CDR3 is TGTGCCAGCAGTTATTGGCAGGGAAGGGACACTGAAGCTTTCTTT. It yields the protein CASSYWQGRDTEAFF.

This clonotype was seen only a few times. This chain connects TRBV5-1 to TRBJ1-5, with 8 bases that match TRBD1. Losses at the gene ends were 5 bases for V and 5 bases for J; bases not matched to a gene: 6. Germline V gene sequence: CDR1 SGHRS, CDR2 YFSETQ. The length of the CDR3 is 14 residues. CDR3 loop: CASSLGQGHQPQHF. The DNA of the CDR3 is TGCGCCAGCAGTTTAGGACAGGGTCATCAGCCCCAGCATTTT.

This clonotype was observed a handful of times. The rearrangement joins TRBV27 to TRBJ2-1, with TRBD2 identical over 12 bases. Germline V gives CDR1 MNHEY, CDR2 SMNVEV (reference sequence). Unmatched junction bases numbered 5, after V lost 7 bases and J lost 1 base. The CDR3 covers 16 residues. CDR3: CASTDLAGGSYNEQFF. The CDR3 DNA reads TGTGCCAGCACCGACCTAGCGGGAGGGTCCTACAATGAGCAGTTCTTC.

This clonotype turned up a few times. This chain joins TRBV20-1 and TRBJ2-5; D remains ambiguous. The V gene's germline CDR1 is DFQATT and CDR2 SNEGSKA (reference sequence). The germline V and J ends were trimmed by 3 bases and 4 bases, with 15 bases remaining between them. CDR3 length equals 14 residues. The CDR3 DNA is TGCAGTGCTAGTTATAGCCTTTTAGGAGAGACCCAGTACTTC. Translation: CSASYSLLGETQYF.

This chain links TRBV28 with TRBJ2-1, with D possibly being TRBD2 (6 bases). V was clipped by 7 bases and J by 7 bases, with 32 bases between them. This CDR3 is built from 19 residues. Germline-derived CDR1 and CDR2 are MDHEN and SYDVKM. The CDR3 nucleotides read TGTGCCAGCAAGACTCCGGGACTCGAATTTTTGGATGGTCGGAATGAGCAGTTCTTC. It codes for CASKTPGLEFLDGRNEQFF.

The J gene is TRBJ2-7, the V gene TRBV21-1; the table's D call TRBD2 went unverified against the DNA. TRBV21-1 constitutes a pseudogene. This CDR3 region has 14 residues. In DNA form, the CDR3 reads TGTGCCAGCAGCAAAGAGGAGGAAGGGTCCGAGCAGTACTTC. This gives the protein CASSKEEEGSEQYF.

Only a few counts were recorded for this clonotype. The chain recombines TRBV15 with TRBJ2-7; 9 bases fit TRBD1. CDR1 and CDR2 (germline): LNHNV, YYDKDF (reference sequence). The trim removed 1 base at V and 2 bases at J, leaving 0 bases unmatched. This CDR3 has 14 residues. The CDR3 protein is CATSRGQGAYEQYV. In DNA form, the CDR3 reads TGTGCCACCAGCAGAGGACAGGGGGCCTACGAGCAGTACGTC.

In this sample, this clonotype turned up once. The chain joins TRBV18 to TRBJ2-2; D is perhaps TRBD2 (6 bases). Trimming removed 1 base from V and 3 bases from J, with 12 bases in between. Germline values: CDR1 KGHSH, CDR2 LQKENI. There are 16 residues in the CDR3. The CDR3 DNA reads TGTGCCAGCTCACCACGGAGACTAGATGACACCGGGGAGCTGTTTTTT. Amino acids: CASSPRRLDDTGELFF.

The table lists this clonotype with a few counts. The V call is TRBV6-5, the J call TRBJ2-3; 8 nucleotides agree with TRBD1. Trimming cost V 2 bases and J 3 bases; bases outside gene matches: 4. The germline V gene has CDR1 MNHEY and CDR2 SVGAGI. The CDR3 extends over 15 amino acids. CDR3 protein: CASSYDGQGTDTQYF. The CDR3 nucleotides are TGTGCCAGCAGTTACGATGGACAGGGAACAGATACGCAGTATTTT.

This clonotype was detected many times. The rearrangement uses TRBV29-1 and TRBJ2-2, with 11 bases aligning to TRBD2. Germline loops: CDR1 SQVTM, CDR2 ANQGSEA. The CDR3 runs 15 residues. J gave up 3 bases and V 3 bases, and 3 bases lay outside the gene matches. In DNA, the CDR3 is TGCAGCGTTGAGACTAGCGGGGCTTACACCGGGGAGCTGTTTTTT. Amino acid sequence: CSVETSGAYTGELFF.